This T cell receptor (beta chain) was identified during a study of PD-1 blockade in classical Hodgkin lymphoma. CDR1 is SNHLY and CDR2 is FYNNEI in the germline V gene. This CDR3 has 17 residues. V lost 3 bases, J lost 4 bases, and 14 bases stayed unmatched. Here immunoSEQ multiplex PCR was the method, and the copy in TCRdb shows in-frame clones only, minus some. The table shows roughly 32,000 clones, with roughly 82% occurring only once. Each patient's relapse followed autologous stem cell transplantation, and brentuximab vedotin exposure varied. J is TRBJ1-2 and V is TRBV2, with 7 bases lining up with TRBD1. This TCR was sampled from a human donor with classical Hodgkin lymphoma. Sequences were derived from peripheral blood mononuclear cells (PBMCs), sampled at baseline. The CDR3 DNA reads as TGTGCCAGCAGTGAGGTTGGACAGGAAAACCCCTTCTATGGCTACACCTTC. Translating it yields CASSEVGQENPFYGYTF. The entire variable domain, with the rest obtained from reference TRBV2 and TRBJ1-2, is as follows: EPEVTQTPSHQVTQMGQEVILRCVPISNHLYFYWYRQILGQKVEFLVSFYNNEISEKSEIFDDQFSVERPDGSNFTLKIRSTKLEDSAMYFCASSEVGQENPFYGYTFGSGTRLTVV.